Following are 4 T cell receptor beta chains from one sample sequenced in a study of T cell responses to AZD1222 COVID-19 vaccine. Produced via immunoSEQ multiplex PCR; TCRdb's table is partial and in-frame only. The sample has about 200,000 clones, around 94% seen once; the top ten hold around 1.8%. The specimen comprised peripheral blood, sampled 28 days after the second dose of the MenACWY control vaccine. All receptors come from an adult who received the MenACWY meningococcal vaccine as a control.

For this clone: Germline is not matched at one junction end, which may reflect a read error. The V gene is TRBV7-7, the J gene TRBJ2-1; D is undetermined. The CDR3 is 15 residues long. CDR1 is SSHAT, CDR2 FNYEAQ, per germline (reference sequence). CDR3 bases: TGTGCTAGCAGCGTCGGAAAGAGCTCCTACAATGAGCAGTTCTTC. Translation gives CASSVGKSSYNEQFF.

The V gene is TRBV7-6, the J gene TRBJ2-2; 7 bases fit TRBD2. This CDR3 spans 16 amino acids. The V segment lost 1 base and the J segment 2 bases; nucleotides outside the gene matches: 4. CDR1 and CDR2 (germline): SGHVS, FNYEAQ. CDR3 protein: CASSLESGVNTGELFF. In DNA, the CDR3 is TGTGCCAGCAGCTTAGAGAGCGGGGTAAACACCGGGGAGCTGTTTTTT.

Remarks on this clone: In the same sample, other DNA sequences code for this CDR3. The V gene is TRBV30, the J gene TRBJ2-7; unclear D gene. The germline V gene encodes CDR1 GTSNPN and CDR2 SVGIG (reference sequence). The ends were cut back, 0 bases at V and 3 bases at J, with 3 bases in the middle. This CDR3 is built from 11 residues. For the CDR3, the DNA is TGTGCCTGGAGTGTACGCTACGAGCAGTACTTC. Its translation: CAWSVRYEQYF.

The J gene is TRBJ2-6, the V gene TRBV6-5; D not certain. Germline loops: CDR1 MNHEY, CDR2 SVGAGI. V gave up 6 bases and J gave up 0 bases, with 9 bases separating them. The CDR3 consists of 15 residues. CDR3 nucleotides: TGTGCCAGCAGCAACGAAGACTCTGGGGCCAACGTCCTGACTTTC. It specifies CASSNEDSGANVLTF.